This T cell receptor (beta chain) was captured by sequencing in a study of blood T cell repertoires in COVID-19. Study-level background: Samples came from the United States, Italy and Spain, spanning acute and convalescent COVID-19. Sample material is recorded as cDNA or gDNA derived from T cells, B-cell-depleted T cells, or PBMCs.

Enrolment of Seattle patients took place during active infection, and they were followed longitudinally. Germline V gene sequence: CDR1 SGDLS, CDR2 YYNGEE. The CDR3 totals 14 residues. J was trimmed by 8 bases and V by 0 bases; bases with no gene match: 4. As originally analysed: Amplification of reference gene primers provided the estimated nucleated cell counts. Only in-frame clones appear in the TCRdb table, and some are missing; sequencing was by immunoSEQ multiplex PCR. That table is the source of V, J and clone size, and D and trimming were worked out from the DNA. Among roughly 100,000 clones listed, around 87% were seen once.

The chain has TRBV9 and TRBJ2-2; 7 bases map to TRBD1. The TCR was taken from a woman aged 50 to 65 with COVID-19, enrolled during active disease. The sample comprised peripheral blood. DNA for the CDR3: TGTGCCAGCAGCGTAGAAGACAGGGTTGGGGAGCTGTTTTTT. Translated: CASSVEDRVGELFF.